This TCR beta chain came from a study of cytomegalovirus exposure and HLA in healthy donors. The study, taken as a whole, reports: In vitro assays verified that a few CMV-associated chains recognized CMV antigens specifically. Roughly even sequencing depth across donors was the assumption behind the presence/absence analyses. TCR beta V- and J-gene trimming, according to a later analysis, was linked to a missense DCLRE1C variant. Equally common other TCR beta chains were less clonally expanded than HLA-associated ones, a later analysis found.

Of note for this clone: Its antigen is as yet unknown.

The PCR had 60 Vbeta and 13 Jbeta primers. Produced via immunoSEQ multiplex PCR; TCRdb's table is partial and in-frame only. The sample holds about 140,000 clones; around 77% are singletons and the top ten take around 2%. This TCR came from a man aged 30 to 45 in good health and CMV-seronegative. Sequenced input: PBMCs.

The CDR3 sequence: CASSLGGSTGNQPQHF. DNA for the CDR3: TGTGCCAGCAGTTTGGGGGGATCTACGGGCAATCAGCCCCAGCATTTT. V and J are TRBV28 and TRBJ1-5; D possibly corresponds to TRBD1 (5 bases). This CDR3 has 16 amino acids. Germline CDR1 and CDR2: MDHEN and SYDVKM. V was clipped by 3 bases and J by 2 bases, with 14 bases between them.